These T cell receptor beta chains were read from a single sample in a study of blood T cell repertoires in COVID-19. Sequenced by immunoSEQ multiplex PCR; TCRdb stores in-frame clones only, minus some. The table includes 200,000 or so clones, around 77% detected once. Material for sequencing was peripheral blood. All receptors derive from a man between 60 and 70 years old with active or convalescent COVID-19. Both conserved end residues are part of each CDR3. A D gene is named only where the DNA matches it firmly. Size is omitted from some rows. Given values are once, few, many or a class for expanded clones.

>NA|NA|TRBJ2-1|TRBV7-3
TGTGCCAGCAGCTTAGCAGTATCCTACAATGAGCAGTTCTTC
CASSLAVSYNEQFF
>NA|NA|TRBJ2-7|TRBV19
TGTGCCAGTAGTATCGACAGTCCCTACGAGCAGTACTTC
CASSIDSPYEQYF
>NA|few|TRBJ1-4|TRBV10-3
TGTGCCATCAGGGGGAGGGCGGATGAAAAACTGTTTTTT
CAIRGRADEKLFF
>TRBD1|once|TRBJ2-7|TRBV6-5
TGTGCCAGCAGCACCGGGACAGGGGCCGGCGAGCAGTACTTC
CASSTGTGAGEQYF
>NA|NA|TRBJ1-4|TRBV13
TGTGCCAGCAGCACGGGGGTAGTAAGTGAAAAACTGTTTTTT
CASSTGVVSEKLFF
>NA|NA|TRBJ1-4|TRBV6-6
TGTGCCAGCAGTTACTATATCGGGGAAAAACTGTTTTTT
CASSYYIGEKLFF
>NA|NA|TRBJ1-6|TRBV19
TGTGCCAGTACCACGACAGGCGTCTATAATTCACCCCTCCACTTT
CASTTTGVYNSPLHF
>NA|once|TRBJ1-2|TRBV7-8
TGTGCCAGCAGCGCCCCCCGGGACAAGTATGGCTACACCTTC
CASSAPRDKYGYTF
>TRBD1|NA|TRBJ2-3|TRBV5-1
TGCGCCAGCAGCATCGCGACAGGGGACACAGATACGCAGTATTTT
CASSIATGDTDTQYF
>NA|NA|TRBJ1-6|TRBV4-3
TGCGCCAGCAGCCAAGAGCGGTCACCCCTCCACTTT
CASSQERSPLHF
>NA|NA|TRBJ2-3|TRBV9
TGTGCCAGCAGCTCCGGACAGAGTAGCACAGATACGCAGTATTTT
CASSSGQSSTDTQYF
>TRBD1|NA|TRBJ2-7|TRBV28
TGTGCCAGCAGCCGCACAGGGGAGTCCAATAGCGAGCAGTACTTC
CASSRTGESNSEQYF
>NA|NA|TRBJ2-1|TRBV6-6
TGTGCCAGCAGTTCAGAGGGTTATCTAAGCGATGAGCAGTTCTTC
CASSSEGYLSDEQFF
>TRBD1|NA|TRBJ1-1|TRBV4-1
TGCGCCAGCAGCCGAGGACAGGTGGGAAGTAGGACTGAAGCTTTCTTT
CASSRGQVGSRTEAFF
>NA|NA|TRBJ2-1|TRBV28
TGTGCCAGCAGTTTAGTATTCGGGAATGAGCAGTTCTTC
CASSLVFGNEQFF
>TRBD1|NA|TRBJ1-2|TRBV5-1
TGCGCCAGCAGCTTTTTGACAGGGGGAGGCTATGGCTACACCTTC
CASSFLTGGGYGYTF
>NA|NA|TRBJ1-6|TRBV9
TGTGCCAGCAGCCTTAGGGGGAACAACTCACCCCTCCACTTT
CASSLRGNNSPLHF
>TRBD2|NA|TRBJ2-1|TRBV7-2
TGTGCCAGCAGCTCGGGACTAGCAGGGCATGAGCAGTTCTTC
CASSSGLAGHEQFF
>TRBD2|NA|TRBJ2-1|TRBV14
TGTGCCAGCAGCCAAGAGAGTGGGGCTAGCGGGGCCATCTACAATGAGCAGTTCTTC
CASSQESGASGAIYNEQFF
>NA|NA|TRBJ1-5|TRBV7-3
TGTGCCAGCAGTTATGGGCCCACTCAGCCCCAGCATTTT
CASSYGPTQPQHF
>TRBD2|NA|TRBJ2-7|TRBV5-1
TGCGCCAGCAGCTCGGGGACTAGCGGGACATCCTACGAGCAGTACTTC
CASSSGTSGTSYEQYF
>NA|NA|TRBJ2-3|TRBV6-2/TRBV6-3
TGTGCCAGCACCCCGGACGGGAGTCGGGTTACGCAGTATTTT
CASTPDGSRVTQYF
>NA|NA|TRBJ2-5|TRBV24-1
TGTGCCACCAGCCCGGCAGGGGTCGAGACCCAGTACTTC
CATSPAGVETQYF
>TRBD1|few|TRBJ2-3|TRBV7-2
TGTGCCAGCAGTCCGACCCAGGACAGGTCCCCAGATACGCAGTATTTT
CASSPTQDRSPDTQYF
>TRBD1|NA|TRBJ2-7|TRBV6-5
TGTGCCAGCAGTCGGCGACAGGGCTCCTACGAGCAGTACTTC
CASSRRQGSYEQYF
>NA|NA|TRBJ1-5|TRBV5-3
TGTGCCAGAAGCACGACCGGCGGTGCTTATAGCAATCAGCCCCAGCATTTT
CARSTTGGAYSNQPQHF
>TRBD1|NA|TRBJ2-6|TRBV7-8
TGTGCCAGCAGCCTAGGGACAGGGAGGGCTGGGGCCAACGTCCTGACTTTC
CASSLGTGRAGANVLTF
>NA|NA|TRBJ2-1|TRBV19
TGTGCCAGTAGAGGACACAGCTCCTACAATGAGCAGTTCTTC
CASRGHSSYNEQFF
>TRBD1|NA|TRBJ2-7|TRBV7-2
TGTGCCAGCAGCTTCCAGGGGGTTCGTGGGGAGCAGTACTTC
CASSFQGVRGEQYF
>TRBD2|NA|TRBJ2-7|TRBV5-4
TGTGCCAGCGTATTTCTAGCGGTCTACGAGCAGTACTTC
CASVFLAVYEQYF
>NA|NA|TRBJ2-5|TRBV7-6
TGTGCCAGCAGCCTGGAACAGGTCCCAGGGGAGACCCAGTACTTC
CASSLEQVPGETQYF
>TRBD2|NA|TRBJ2-7|TRBV5-1
TGCGCCAGCAGCTTGGCTAGCGGGAGGTACGAGCAGTACTTC
CASSLASGRYEQYF
>TRBD1|NA|TRBJ2-5|TRBV6-6
TGTGCCAGCAGTTACCAGGGGGCTGGAGAGACCCAGTACTTC
CASSYQGAGETQYF
>NA|NA|TRBJ1-5|TRBV28
TGTGCCAGCACTTTCCTGGGGGGGAACACTCAGCCCCAGCATTTT
CASTFLGGNTQPQHF
>TRBD1|NA|TRBJ2-2|TRBV6-6
TGTGCCAGCAGTCCTGGGACAGGAAACACCGGGGAGCTGTTTTTT
CASSPGTGNTGELFF
>NA|once|TRBJ1-4|TRBV24-1
TGTGCCACCAGTGACTCGGGGTCGAGGAATGAAAAACTGTTTTTT
CATSDSGSRNEKLFF
>NA|NA|TRBJ2-7|TRBV4-2
TGTGCCAGCAGCCAAGATACAGCTTCCTACGAGCAGTACTTC
CASSQDTASYEQYF
>NA|NA|TRBJ2-3|TRBV5-1
TGCGCCAGCAGCTTTGGGGCCCAACGGGGCACAGATACGCAGTATTTT
CASSFGAQRGTDTQYF
>TRBD1|NA|TRBJ2-2|TRBV11-2
TGTGCCAGCACCCAGACAGGGGCGGACACCGGGGAGCTGTTTTTT
CASTQTGADTGELFF
>TRBD1|NA|TRBJ1-1|TRBV4-3
TGCGCCAGCGGGCGGCAGGGGGCAGAAGCTTTCTTT
CASGRQGAEAFF
>NA|NA|TRBJ2-6|TRBV28
TGTGCCAGCAGTTTCCAGGGCCCGAGCTCTGGGGCCAACGTCCTGACTTTC
CASSFQGPSSGANVLTF
>NA|NA|TRBJ2-2|TRBV28
TGTGCCAGCAGAACCGGGAGACCCGGGGAGCTGTTTTTT
CASRTGRPGELFF
>NA|NA|TRBJ1-1|TRBV18
TGTGCCAGCTCACCACGGGACAATGAAGCTTTCTTT
CASSPRDNEAFF
>NA|NA|TRBJ2-7|TRBV19
TGTGCCAGTAGTATAGGTGCAGGGAGGTACGAGCAGTACTTC
CASSIGAGRYEQYF
>NA|NA|TRBJ1-1|TRBV3-1/TRBV3-2
TGTGCCAGCAGCCAAGATTTTCCGGCATGGGGCGCACCGAGCACTGAAGCTTTCTTT
CASSQDFPAWGAPSTEAFF
>TRBD2|NA|TRBJ2-1|TRBV3-1/TRBV3-2
TGTGCCAGCAGCCAAGAAATCTCGGGACTAGCGGGAGTACGCAATGAGCAGTTCTTC
CASSQEISGLAGVRNEQFF
>TRBD1|few|TRBJ1-5|TRBV7-9
TGTGCCAGCAGCTTAGGTGGGGATAGGGGGCTCCAGCCCCAGCATTTT
CASSLGGDRGLQPQHF
>NA|NA|TRBJ2-4|TRBV27
TGTGCCAGCAGTTTGGCCACAGGATACATTCAGTACTTC
CASSLATGYIQYF
>TRBD1|NA|TRBJ1-3|TRBV7-9
TGTGCCAGCAGCCAATGGAATACAGGGGGGGTCGGCTCTGGAAACACCATATATTTT
CASSQWNTGGVGSGNTIYF
>TRBD1|NA|TRBJ2-3|TRBV7-3
TGTGCCAGCAGCTCCAGGGGGCACACAGATACGCAGTATTTT
CASSSRGHTDTQYF
>TRBD2|NA|TRBJ2-7|TRBV5-6
TGTGCCAGCAGCTTAACTCTTGCTAGCGGGGGTGAGCAGTACTTC
CASSLTLASGGEQYF
>TRBD2|NA|TRBJ2-3|TRBV4-3
TGCGCCAGCAGCCAAGATTTTTTGGCGGGAGGGCCCAAAGGCACAGATACGCAGTATTTT
CASSQDFLAGGPKGTDTQYF
>TRBD2|once|TRBJ2-7|TRBV10-3
TGTGCCAGCAAGCTAGCGGGAGAGGGTTACGAGCAGTACTTC
CASKLAGEGYEQYF
>NA|NA|TRBJ1-2|TRBV15
TGTGCCACCAGCGGAAGTAGGGAGATCGGCTACACCTTC
CATSGSREIGYTF
>NA|NA|TRBJ2-7|TRBV28
TGTGCCAGCAGTACTGCCGGGAGTGGAGGCTACGAGCAGTACTTC
CASSTAGSGGYEQYF
>TRBD1|NA|TRBJ2-7|TRBV4-2
TGTGCCAGCAGCCATACGCCGGGACAGGCTACGGCGGGAAGCTCCTACGAGCAGTACTTC
CASSHTPGQATAGSSYEQYF
>NA|NA|TRBJ2-2|TRBV28
TGTGCCAGCAGTTTAGGCGGTAGCGGCACCGGGGAGCTGTTTTTT
CASSLGGSGTGELFF
>TRBD1|NA|TRBJ1-6|TRBV11-2
TGTGCCAGCAGCTCTTTTCGGGGCAGGGGGAATTCACCCCTCCACTTT
CASSSFRGRGNSPLHF
>TRBD1|NA|TRBJ1-1|TRBV28
TGTGCCAGCAGTTTAGCGGGACAGGGCGGTAAAGCTTTCTTT
CASSLAGQGGKAFF